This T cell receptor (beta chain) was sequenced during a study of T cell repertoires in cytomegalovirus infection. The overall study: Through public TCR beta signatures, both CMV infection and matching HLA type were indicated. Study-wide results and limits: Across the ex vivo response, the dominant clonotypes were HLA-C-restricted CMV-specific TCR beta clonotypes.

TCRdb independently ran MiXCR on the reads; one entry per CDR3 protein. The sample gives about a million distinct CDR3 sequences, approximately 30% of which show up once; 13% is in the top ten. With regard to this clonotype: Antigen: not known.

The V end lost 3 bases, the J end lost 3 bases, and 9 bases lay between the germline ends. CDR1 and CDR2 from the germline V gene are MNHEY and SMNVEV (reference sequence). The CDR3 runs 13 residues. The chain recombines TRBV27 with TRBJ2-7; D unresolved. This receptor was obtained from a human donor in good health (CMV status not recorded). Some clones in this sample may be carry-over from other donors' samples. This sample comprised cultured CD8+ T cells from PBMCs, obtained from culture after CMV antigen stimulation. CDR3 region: CASSFWGNYEQYF. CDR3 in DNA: TGTGCCAGCAGTTTTTGGGGTAACTACGAGCAGTACTTC.